The 19 T cell receptor beta chains below were found in one sample sequenced in a study of cytomegalovirus exposure and HLA in healthy donors. Data came from immunoSEQ multiplex PCR; TCRdb stores just in-frame clones and leaves some out. The data hold under 50,000 clones, with around 94% observed a single time. The sequenced material came from PBMCs. The source of these receptors is a young woman in good health and CMV-seropositive.

This clone has just a few counts. Here the CDR3 DNA reads TGTGCCAGCAGTGAATTCGGGGACAGGGGTCAGAACACTGAAGCTTTCTTT. This sequence encodes CASSEFGDRGQNTEAFF. The chain carries TRBV6-1 and TRBJ1-1; 10 bases are a match to TRBD1. In germline, CDR1 is MNHNS, CDR2 SASEGT. This CDR3 has 17 residues. V gave up 2 bases and J gave up 1 base; unmatched junction bases: 7.

V usage is TRBV6-1 and J usage is TRBJ2-5; 10 bases line up with TRBD2. The CDR3 spans 16 residues. The V gene end was trimmed by 2 bases and the J gene end by 3 bases; junction bases not matched to a gene: 6. Germline CDR1 and CDR2: MNHNS and SASEGT. This CDR3 is CASSELAGAREETQYF. CDR3 bases: TGTGCCAGCAGTGAACTAGCGGGAGCCAGGGAAGAGACCCAGTACTTC.

The chain is built from TRBV19 and TRBJ2-2, with 14 bases lining up with TRBD2. Germline-derived CDR1 and CDR2 are LNHDA and SQIVND (reference sequence). Germline trimming cut 4 bases from V and 8 bases from J; bases unmatched to any gene: 6. The CDR3 has 16 residues. The CDR3 loop reads CASSTGTSGSRGELFF. The DNA for the CDR3 is TGTGCCAGTAGTACTGGGACTAGCGGGAGTAGGGGGGAGCTGTTTTTT.

The CDR3, as DNA: TGCGCCAGCAGCTTGGCCCAGCGGGCTGGTCTAGCGGGAGGTATCCCCTACAATGAGCAGTTCTTC. This sequence encodes CASSLAQRAGLAGGIPYNEQFF. This chain links TRBV5-1 with TRBJ2-1; 11 nucleotides align to TRBD2. Germline CDR1 SGHRS, CDR2 YFSETQ. Unmatched junction bases numbered 19, after V lost 0 bases and J lost 2 bases. This CDR3 has 22 residues.

The chain couples TRBV29-1 to TRBJ2-7, with D possibly TRBD2 on 5 matching bases. The CDR3 has 12 residues. From germline, CDR1 is SQVTM and CDR2 ANQGSEA. V was pared by 6 bases and J by 3 bases, with 12 bases between. The DNA for the CDR3 is TGCAGCGTGGTTCGGGGTAACTACGAGCAGTACTTC. This encodes CSVVRGNYEQYF.

The chain links TRBV4-2 to TRBJ1-1, with 8 bases aligning to TRBD1. Germline V gives CDR1 LGHNA, CDR2 YNFKEQ. V trimming: 1 base; J trimming: 1 base; junction bases outside the gene matches: 11. The CDR3 loop spans 18 amino acids. CDR3 in amino acids: CASSQAPAGGLSNTEAFF. The CDR3 coding sequence is TGTGCCAGCAGCCAAGCGCCGGCAGGGGGCTTATCGAACACTGAAGCTTTCTTT.

The rearrangement links TRBV6-6 to TRBJ1-3; D call uncertain. CDR3 length: 16 residues. V was cut by 2 bases and J by 0 bases, with 11 bases left in between. The germline V gene encodes CDR1 MNHNY and CDR2 SVGAGI (reference sequence). As DNA, the CDR3 is TGTGCCAGCAGTTACACAAGCGAATTCTCTGGAAACACCATATATTTT. This gives the protein CASSYTSEFSGNTIYF.

On this clone itself: Its ends do not fully match the called genes, so a read error is possible. The chain's CDR3 is CASSAGGNPGELFF. In DNA, the CDR3 is TGTGCCAGCAGTGCTGGCGGGAACCCCGGGGAGCTGTTTTTT. The rearrangement links TRBV6-1 to TRBJ2-2, with D perhaps matching TRBD2 (6 bases). CDR1 is MNHNS and CDR2 is SASEGT in the germline V gene. The CDR3 is 14 amino acids.

This rearrangement joins TRBV5-1 to TRBJ2-5, with 10 bases that match TRBD2. With V trimmed by 0 bases and J by 1 base, 0 bases remained unmatched. Germline assignment: CDR1 SGHRS and CDR2 YFSETQ. The CDR3 loop spans 15 amino acids. The CDR3 DNA is TGCGCCAGCAGCTTGGGGACTAGCGGCCAAGAGACCCAGTACTTC. Translated, it gives CASSLGTSGQETQYF.

The genes are TRBV5-4 and TRBJ2-7; D unresolved. In germline, CDR1 is SGHNT, CDR2 YYREEE (reference sequence). The ends were cut back, 0 bases at V and 0 bases at J, with 7 bases in the middle. The CDR3 extends over 14 amino acids. As DNA, the CDR3 is TGTGCCAGCAGCTTGGAGCCTTCCTCCTACGAGCAGTACTTC. Translation: CASSLEPSSYEQYF.

J is TRBJ2-7 and V is TRBV28, with TRBD2 matching over 10 bases. The CDR3 runs to 14 residues. The germline V gene encodes CDR1 MDHEN and CDR2 SYDVKM. J gave up 7 bases and V 4 bases, and 7 bases lay outside the gene matches. The CDR3 is CASSWLAGVKEQYF. DNA of the CDR3: TGTGCCAGCAGTTGGCTAGCGGGAGTTAAAGAGCAGTACTTC.

The chain employs TRBV4-2 and TRBJ2-7; TRBD2 agrees at 7 bases. Per the germline V gene, CDR1 is LGHNA and CDR2 is YNFKEQ. Losses at the gene ends were 0 bases for V and 2 bases for J; bases not matched to a gene: 13. The CDR3 loop spans 18 amino acids. CDR3 DNA: TGTGCCAGCAGCCAAGATAGTACTATAGGGAGGGTTACCTACGAGCAGTACTTC. Residues: CASSQDSTIGRVTYEQYF.

This chain connects TRBV25-1 to TRBJ2-2; TRBD2 matches 11 bases. V trimming: 6 bases; J trimming: 3 bases; junction bases outside the gene matches: 3. CDR3 length: 15 residues. CDR1 and CDR2 from the germline V gene are MGHDK and SYGVNS. The CDR3 is CASRTSGRDTGELFF. CDR3 DNA: TGTGCCAGCAGAACTAGCGGGAGAGACACCGGGGAGCTGTTTTTT.

This clone was counted a few times. V and J are TRBV18 and TRBJ2-7; no firm D call. This CDR3 spans 14 amino acids. The V end was cut by 5 bases, the J end by 3 bases, with 14 bases between. Germline CDR1 reads KGHSH; CDR2 reads LQKENI. The CDR3 DNA is TGTGCCAGCTCATTGAGCGCGGTTTACTACGAGCAGTACTTC. The encoded protein is CASSLSAVYYEQYF.

The count of this clone is one. The V call is TRBV18, the J call TRBJ2-2; 10 bases fit TRBD2. This CDR3 has 16 residues. J lost 3 bases, V lost 5 bases, and 6 bases had no gene match. Germline CDR1 reads KGHSH; CDR2 reads LQKENI. This CDR3 reads CASSRASGSDTGELFF. CDR3 in DNA: TGTGCCAGCTCAAGGGCTAGCGGGAGTGACACCGGGGAGCTGTTTTTT.

V gene TRBV28 combines with J gene TRBJ2-7; possibly TRBD2 for D (5 bases). The V gene's germline CDR1 is MDHEN and CDR2 SYDVKM. CDR3 length equals 14 residues. Trimming removed 5 bases at V and 3 bases at J, with 14 bases between. In nucleotides, the CDR3 is TGTGCCAGCAGTCCCCGGACGGGATACTACGAGCAGTACTTC. Its translation is CASSPRTGYYEQYF.

The J gene is TRBJ2-1, the V gene TRBV9, with TRBD2 matching over 10 bases. Germline CDR1 SGDLS, CDR2 YYNGEE. J lost 2 bases, V lost 0 bases, and 8 bases had no gene match. This CDR3 is built from 18 residues. CDR3 loop: CASSVGILAGVPYNEQFF. CDR3 coding DNA: TGTGCCAGCAGCGTAGGGATCCTAGCGGGAGTCCCCTACAATGAGCAGTTCTTC.

This chain uses TRBV6-1 with TRBJ1-2; 11 nucleotides align to TRBD1. The CDR3 loop spans 18 amino acids. J lost 2 bases, V lost 4 bases, and 12 bases had no gene match. Germline V CDR1 and CDR2: MNHNS, SASEGT. This CDR3 is CASSGNLDRGRGNYGYTF. CDR3 DNA sequence: TGTGCCAGCAGTGGAAACTTGGACAGGGGGCGGGGGAACTATGGCTACACCTTC.

The genes are TRBV7-9 and TRBJ2-1, with TRBD1 matching over 7 bases. Germline CDR1 reads SEHNR; CDR2 reads FQNEAQ (reference sequence). V lost 5 bases and J lost 7; bases outside the gene matches: 2. This CDR3 has 12 amino acids. As DNA, the CDR3 is TGTGCCAGCAGCCGGGGACAGAATGAGCAGTTCTTC. The encoded protein is CASSRGQNEQFF.